The source of this TCR beta chain is a study of shared clonotypes between healthy human individuals. Across the study: CD4 naive and memory got three plates each, CD8 naive two, CD8 memory one.

Donation came from healthy HIV-negative adults that had no recent acute infections or vaccinations. This clone was detected only once. What it recognizes is unknown. Only in-frame clones appear in the TCRdb table, and some are missing; sequencing was by immunoSEQ multiplex PCR. The data hold around 2.5 million clones, with roughly 93% observed a single time. Study-wide points: When compared with the clonotypes that were shared by all four sorted-subset donors, the non-shared clonotypes turned out to have lower generation probabilities. Rarefaction curves obtained for sorted subsets showed sequencing incomplete despite large depth.

Unmatched junction bases numbered 4, after V lost 0 bases and J lost 5 bases. There are 15 residues in the CDR3. Germline V lookup: CDR1 LNHNV, CDR2 YYDKDF (reference sequence). The sequence derives from a man younger than 35 in good health. Some clones in this sample may be carry-over from other donors' samples. The V call is TRBV15, the J call TRBJ2-1, with 7 positions matching TRBD1. The sequenced material came from naive CD4+ T cells from PBMCs. Subset: CD45RA+ positively selected. The chain's CDR3 is CATSRDSGTDNEQFF. CDR3 coding DNA: TGTGCCACCAGCAGAGACTCCGGGACAGACAATGAGCAGTTCTTC. The full variable domain, in which reference TRBV15 and TRBJ2-1 provide the parts outside the CDR3, is DAMVIQNPRYQVTQFGKPVTLSCSQTLNHNVMYWYQQKSSQAPKLLFHYYDKDFNNEADTPDNFQSRRPNTSFCFLDIRSPGLGDTAMYLCATSRDSGTDNEQFFGPGTRLTVL.